This TCR beta chain was observed in a study of blood T cells in healthy people across ages. Study in general: Template-switching capture recovered about one barcoded beta molecule per two T cells. Points from the study as a whole: The study could not conclusively compare naive and antigen-experienced cells, given its unsorted PBMCs. Across samples, TCR beta diversity tracked strongly with naive T cell percentage.

V dropped 3 bases and J dropped 1; count of bases not matched to a gene: 4. CDR1 is SGHTA and CDR2 is FQGNSA in the germline V gene. The CDR3 has 17 residues. Sample-barcoded 5' priming and a J-beta primer mix drove a second PCR of about 6 to 12 cycles. MiXCR, run by TCRdb on the 5' RACE reads, gives a single entry per CDR3 protein. The repertoire includes fewer than 900,000 distinct CDR3 sequences, approximately 39% of them detected once, and 20% to 25% sits in the top ten. A few counts support this clonotype. As yet, its antigen is unknown. This TCR derives from a woman aged 55-75 years in good health. The chain employs TRBV7-2 and TRBJ2-3; 13 bases match TRBD2. Sequenced sample: blood. The CDR3 loop reads CASSFGLAGVGTDTQYF. CDR3 bases: TGTGCCAGCAGCTTCGGACTAGCGGGAGTTGGCACAGATACGCAGTATTTT.